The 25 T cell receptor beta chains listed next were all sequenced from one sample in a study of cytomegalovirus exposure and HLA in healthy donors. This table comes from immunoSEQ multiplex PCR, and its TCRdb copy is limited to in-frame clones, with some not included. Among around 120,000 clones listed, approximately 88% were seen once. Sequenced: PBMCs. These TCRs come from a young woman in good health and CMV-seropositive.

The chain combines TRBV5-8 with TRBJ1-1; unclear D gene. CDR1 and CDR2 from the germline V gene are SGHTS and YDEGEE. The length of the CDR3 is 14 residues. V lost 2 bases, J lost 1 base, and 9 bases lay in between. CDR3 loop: CASSFLGGNTEAFF. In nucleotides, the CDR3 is TGTGCCAGCAGCTTCTTAGGAGGGAACACTGAAGCTTTCTTT.

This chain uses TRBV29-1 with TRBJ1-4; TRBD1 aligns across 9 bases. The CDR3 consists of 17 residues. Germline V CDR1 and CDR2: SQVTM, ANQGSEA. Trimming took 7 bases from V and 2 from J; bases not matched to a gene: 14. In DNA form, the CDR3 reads TGCAGCGCTTATTTCGGGGGACAGGGAGTTACTAATGAAAAACTGTTTTTT. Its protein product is CSAYFGGQGVTNEKLFF. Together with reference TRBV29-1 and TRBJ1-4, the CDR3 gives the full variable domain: SAVISQKPSRDICQRGTSLTIQCQVDSQVTMMFWYRQQPGQSLTLIATANQGSEATYESGFVIDKFPISRPNLTFSTLTVSNMSPEDSSIYLCSAYFGGQGVTNEKLFFGSGTQLSVL.

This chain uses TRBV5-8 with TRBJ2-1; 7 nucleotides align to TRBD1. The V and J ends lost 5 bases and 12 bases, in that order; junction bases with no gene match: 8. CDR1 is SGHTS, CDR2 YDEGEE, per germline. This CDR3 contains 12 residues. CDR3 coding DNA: TGTGCCAGCAGATTCTCGGGACAGCCGCAGTTCTTC. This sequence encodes CASRFSGQPQFF.

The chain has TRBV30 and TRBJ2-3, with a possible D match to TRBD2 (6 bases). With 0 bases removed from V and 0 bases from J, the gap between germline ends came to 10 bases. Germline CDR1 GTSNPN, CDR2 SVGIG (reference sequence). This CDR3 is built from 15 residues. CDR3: CAWSVWRDSTDTQYF. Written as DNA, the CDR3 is TGTGCCTGGAGTGTCTGGCGGGACAGCACAGATACGCAGTATTTT.

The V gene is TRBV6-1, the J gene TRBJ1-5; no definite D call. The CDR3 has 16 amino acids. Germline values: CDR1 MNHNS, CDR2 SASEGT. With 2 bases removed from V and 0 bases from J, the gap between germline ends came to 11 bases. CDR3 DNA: TGTGCCAGCAGTGAACGAGGTGACTATAGCAATCAGCCCCAGCATTTT. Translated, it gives CASSERGDYSNQPQHF.

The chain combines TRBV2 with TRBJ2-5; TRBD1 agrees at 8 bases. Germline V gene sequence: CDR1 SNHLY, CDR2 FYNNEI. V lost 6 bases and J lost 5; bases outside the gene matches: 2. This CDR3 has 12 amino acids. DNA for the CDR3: TGTGCCAGCAGGGACAGGGCGGAGACCCAGTACTTC. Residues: CASRDRAETQYF.

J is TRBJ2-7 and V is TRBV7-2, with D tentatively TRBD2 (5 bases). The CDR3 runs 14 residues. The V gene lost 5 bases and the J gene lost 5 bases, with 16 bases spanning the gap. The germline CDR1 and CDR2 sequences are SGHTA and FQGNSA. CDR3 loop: CASSPGLPQNEQYF. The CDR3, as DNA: TGTGCCAGCAGCCCAGGACTGCCCCAGAACGAGCAGTACTTC.

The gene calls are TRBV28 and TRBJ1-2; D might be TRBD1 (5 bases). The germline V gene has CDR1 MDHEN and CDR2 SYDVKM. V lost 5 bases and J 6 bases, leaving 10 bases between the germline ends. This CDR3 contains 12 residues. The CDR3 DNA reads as TGTGCCAGCAGTCCACAGGAGAATGGCTACACCTTC. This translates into CASSPQENGYTF.

The CDR3 reads CASSQFYENTEAFF. The CDR3 DNA reads as TGTGCCAGCAGCCAATTCTACGAGAACACTGAAGCTTTCTTT. This rearrangement joins TRBV7-9 to TRBJ1-1; no clear D. CDR3 length: 14 amino acids. The germline V and J ends were trimmed by 5 bases and 1 base, with 11 bases remaining between them. CDR1 and CDR2 from the germline V gene are SEHNR and FQNEAQ (reference sequence).

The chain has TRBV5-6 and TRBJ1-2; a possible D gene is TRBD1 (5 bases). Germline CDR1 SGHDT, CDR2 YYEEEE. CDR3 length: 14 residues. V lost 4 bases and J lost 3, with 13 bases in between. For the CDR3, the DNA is TGTGCCAGCAGCCTCAACGACAGAGACTATGGCTACACCTTC. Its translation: CASSLNDRDYGYTF.

CDR3: CASSFGPGQAEAFF. The CDR3 coding sequence is TGTGCCAGCAGCTTCGGACCGGGACAAGCTGAAGCTTTCTTT. V gene TRBV7-2 combines with J gene TRBJ1-1; D may be TRBD1 (6 bases). Trimming left V 3 bases short and J 6 bases short, with 14 bases between. CDR1 is SGHTA and CDR2 is FQGNSA in the germline V gene. CDR3 size: 14 residues.

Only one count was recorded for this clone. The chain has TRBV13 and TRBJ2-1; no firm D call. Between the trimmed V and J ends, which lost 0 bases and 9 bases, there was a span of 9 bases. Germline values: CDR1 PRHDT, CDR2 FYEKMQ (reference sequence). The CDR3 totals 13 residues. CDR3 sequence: CASSLGRLAEQFF. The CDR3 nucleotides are TGTGCCAGCAGCTTAGGACGATTAGCTGAGCAGTTCTTC. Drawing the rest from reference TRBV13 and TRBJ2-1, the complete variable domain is AAGVIQSPRHLIKEKRETATLKCYPIPRHDTVYWYQQGPGQDPQFLISFYEKMQSDKGSIPDRFSAQQFSDYHSELNMSSLELGDSALYFCASSLGRLAEQFFGPGTRLTVL.

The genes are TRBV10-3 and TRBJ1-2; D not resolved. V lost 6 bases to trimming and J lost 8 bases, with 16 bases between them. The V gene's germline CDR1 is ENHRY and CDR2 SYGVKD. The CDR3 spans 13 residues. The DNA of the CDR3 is TGTGCCATCAGCGCTGACTCAACTGGGGGCTACACCTTC. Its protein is CAISADSTGGYTF.

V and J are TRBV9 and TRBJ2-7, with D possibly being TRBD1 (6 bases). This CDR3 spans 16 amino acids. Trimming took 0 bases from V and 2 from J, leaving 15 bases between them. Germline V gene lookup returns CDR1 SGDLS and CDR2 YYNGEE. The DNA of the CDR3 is TGTGCCAGCAGCGTAGAGGGGGTAGCAGGGACCTACGAGCAGTACTTC. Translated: CASSVEGVAGTYEQYF.

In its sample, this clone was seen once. Here the CDR3 reads CASSLEQGRSGANVLTF. The CDR3 DNA is TGCGCCAGCAGCTTGGAACAGGGGCGCTCTGGGGCCAACGTCCTGACTTTC. The chain combines TRBV5-1 with TRBJ2-6; 7 bases map to TRBD1. The CDR3 is made up of 17 amino acids. Germline-derived CDR1 and CDR2 are SGHRS and YFSETQ. The trim removed 0 bases at V and 0 bases at J, leaving 3 bases unmatched.

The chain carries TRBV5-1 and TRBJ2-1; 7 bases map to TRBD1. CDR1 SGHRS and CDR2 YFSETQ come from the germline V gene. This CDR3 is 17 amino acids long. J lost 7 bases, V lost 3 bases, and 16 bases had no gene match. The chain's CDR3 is CASSWLPGTELRNEQFF. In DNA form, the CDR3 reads TGCGCCAGCAGCTGGCTCCCCGGGACAGAATTGAGGAATGAGCAGTTCTTC.

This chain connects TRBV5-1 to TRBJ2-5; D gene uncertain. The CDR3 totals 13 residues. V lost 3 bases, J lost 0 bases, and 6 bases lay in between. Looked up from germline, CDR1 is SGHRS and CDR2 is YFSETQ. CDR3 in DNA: TGCGCCAGCAGCTCTACGTACCAAGAGACCCAGTACTTC. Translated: CASSSTYQETQYF.

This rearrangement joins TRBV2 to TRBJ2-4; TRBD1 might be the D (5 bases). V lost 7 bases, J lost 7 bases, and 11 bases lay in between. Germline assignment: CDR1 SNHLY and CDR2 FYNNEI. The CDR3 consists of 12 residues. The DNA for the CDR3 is TGTGCCAGCAACCCAGGGTCCAACATTCAGTACTTC. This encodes CASNPGSNIQYF.

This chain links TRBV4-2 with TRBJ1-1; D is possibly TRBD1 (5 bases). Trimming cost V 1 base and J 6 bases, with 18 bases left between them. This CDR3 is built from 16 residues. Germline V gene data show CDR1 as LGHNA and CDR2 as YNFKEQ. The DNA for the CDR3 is TGTGCCAGCAGCCAAGTATTGGGCCGGAGGGGCGCTGAAGCTTTCTTT. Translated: CASSQVLGRRGAEAFF.

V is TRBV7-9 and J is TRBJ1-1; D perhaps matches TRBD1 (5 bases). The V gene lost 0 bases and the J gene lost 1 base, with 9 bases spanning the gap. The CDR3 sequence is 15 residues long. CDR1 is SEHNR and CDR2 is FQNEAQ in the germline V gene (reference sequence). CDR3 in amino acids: CASSLAQGGNTEAFF. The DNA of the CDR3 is TGTGCCAGCAGCTTAGCGCAGGGCGGGAACACTGAAGCTTTCTTT.

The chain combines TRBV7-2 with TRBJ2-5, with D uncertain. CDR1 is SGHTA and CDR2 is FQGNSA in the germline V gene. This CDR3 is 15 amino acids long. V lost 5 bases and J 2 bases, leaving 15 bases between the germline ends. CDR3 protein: CASSLSPGAQETQYF. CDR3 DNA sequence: TGTGCCAGCAGCCTTTCTCCCGGTGCTCAAGAGACCCAGTACTTC.

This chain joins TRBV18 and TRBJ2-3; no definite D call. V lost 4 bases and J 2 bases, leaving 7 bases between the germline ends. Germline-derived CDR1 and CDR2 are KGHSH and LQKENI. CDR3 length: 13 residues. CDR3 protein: CASSLLITDTQYF. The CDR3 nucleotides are TGTGCCAGCTCACTCCTTATCACAGATACGCAGTATTTT.

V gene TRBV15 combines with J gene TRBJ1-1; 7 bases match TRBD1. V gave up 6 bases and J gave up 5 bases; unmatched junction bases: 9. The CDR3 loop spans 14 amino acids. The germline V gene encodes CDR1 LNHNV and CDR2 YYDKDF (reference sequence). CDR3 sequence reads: CATSTGVEGTEAFF. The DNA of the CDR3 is TGTGCCACCAGTACAGGGGTCGAGGGAACTGAAGCTTTCTTT.

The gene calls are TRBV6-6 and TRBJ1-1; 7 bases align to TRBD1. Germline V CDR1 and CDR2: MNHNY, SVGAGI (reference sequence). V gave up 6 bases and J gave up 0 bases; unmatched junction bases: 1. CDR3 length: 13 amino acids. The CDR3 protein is CASRGQVNTEAFF. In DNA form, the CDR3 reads TGTGCCAGCAGAGGACAGGTGAACACTGAAGCTTTCTTT.

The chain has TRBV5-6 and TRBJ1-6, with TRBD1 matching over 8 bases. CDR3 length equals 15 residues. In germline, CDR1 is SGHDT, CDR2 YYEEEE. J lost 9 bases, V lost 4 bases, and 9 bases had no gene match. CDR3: CASSRRTGLGSPLHF. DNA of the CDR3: TGTGCCAGCAGCCGGAGGACAGGGTTAGGTTCACCCCTCCACTTT.